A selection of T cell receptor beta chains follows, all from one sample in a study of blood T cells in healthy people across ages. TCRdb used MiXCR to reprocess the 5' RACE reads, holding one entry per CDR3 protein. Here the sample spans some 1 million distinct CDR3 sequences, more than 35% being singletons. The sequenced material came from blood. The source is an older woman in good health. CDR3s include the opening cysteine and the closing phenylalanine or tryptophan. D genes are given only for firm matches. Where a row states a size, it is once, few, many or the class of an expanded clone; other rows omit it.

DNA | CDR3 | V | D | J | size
TGCAGTGCATCCGGGACAGGGGGTCTGGACGAGCAGTACTTC | CSASGTGGLDEQYF | TRBV20-1 | TRBD1 | TRBJ2-7 | few
TGCAGTGCTAGTGTGGGTAGCAATCAGCCCCAGCATTTT | CSASVGSNQPQHF | TRBV20-1 | . | TRBJ1-5 | .
TGTGCCAGCAGACCCTTGGTCTCTGGGGCCAACGTCCTGACTTTC | CASRPLVSGANVLTF | TRBV7-6 | . | TRBJ2-6 | .
TGTGCCAGCAGTACTCCTCTACGGGGGGACTCCTACGAGCAGTACTTC | CASSTPLRGDSYEQYF | TRBV6-2/TRBV6-3 | TRBD2 | TRBJ2-7 | many
TGTGCCGCGGGGACCCGCGGGAGTTACGGCGGGGAGCTGTTTTTT | CAAGTRGSYGGELFF | TRBV7-7 | TRBD2 | TRBJ2-2 | .
TGTGCCAGCAGTACCAGAGGGGACGGCTACACCTTC | CASSTRGDGYTF | TRBV12-3/TRBV12-4 | . | TRBJ1-2 | few
TGTGCCACCAGTGATTTCGACAGGGGGCGGCATGAGCAGTACTTC | CATSDFDRGRHEQYF | TRBV24-1 | TRBD1 | TRBJ2-7 | .
TGCAGTGCTTTAGGGACAGGGGTTTCCTACGAGCAGTACTTC | CSALGTGVSYEQYF | TRBV20-1 | TRBD1 | TRBJ2-7 | .
TGTGCCAGCAGTGATGGGGGTGGGGTGGGAGAGACCCAGTACTTC | CASSDGGGVGETQYF | TRBV2 | . | TRBJ2-5 | .
TGTGCCAGCAGTCTGTCCCCGGGACCCTACGAGCAGTACTTC | CASSLSPGPYEQYF | TRBV6-5 | . | TRBJ2-7 | .
TGTGCCAGCAGCCCTTACGGAGTCGCGCAGTTCTTC | CASSPYGVAQFF | TRBV12-3/TRBV12-4 | . | TRBJ2-1 | many
TGTGCCAGCTCATCGGACAGGGTGAACACCGGGGAGCTGTTTTTT | CASSSDRVNTGELFF | TRBV18 | TRBD1 | TRBJ2-2 | .
TGTGCCAGCAGTTACTCTGACCAGTACAATGAGCAGTTCTTC | CASSYSDQYNEQFF | TRBV6-5 | . | TRBJ2-1 | .
TGCGCCAGCAGCCAAGTCAGGGATTCACCCCTCCACTTT | CASSQVRDSPLHF | TRBV4-1 | . | TRBJ1-6 | many
TGCGCCAGCAGCTTGCAAATACCTAGCACAGATACGCAGTATTTT | CASSLQIPSTDTQYF | TRBV5-1 | . | TRBJ2-3 | .
TGTGCCAGCAGCTTAAACCGCAGGGGCTATGGCTACACCTTC | CASSLNRRGYGYTF | TRBV7-9 | . | TRBJ1-2 | .
TGCAGTGCTAGATCGGCAGGGGGCTTCCTTCCGAACACTGAAGCTTTCTTT | CSARSAGGFLPNTEAFF | TRBV20-1 | TRBD1 | TRBJ1-1 | .